What follows is one TCR beta chain and its context. Its antigen remains unidentified. This sample stems from a study of T-cell memory formation after mild COVID-19. Trimming pared 7 bases from V and 8 bases from J, leaving 23 bases between. This CDR3 spans 15 amino acids. Findings and limits, study-wide: Some clones that responded were present in memory (sampled pre-infection), which suggests cross-reactive memory joined. SARS-CoV-2 specificity of second-wave clones peaking day 37 was unconfirmed.

TCRdb processed the 5' RACE reads anew with MiXCR; each CDR3 protein has one entry. This sample has around 300,000 distinct CDR3 sequences, with roughly 13% found just once. The chain carries TRBV12-3 or TRBV12-4 and TRBJ1-2; TRBD1 might be the D (6 bases). Sequencing input: PBMCs or a T cell subset sorted from them (not recorded which). The receptor comes from a man aged 18 to 29 who had mild COVID-19 (a few samples of this study predate the infection). Cell type and time point are not known. The CDR3 sequence: CASTPSGARWGGYTF. CDR3 coding DNA: TGTGCCAGCACCCCCTCAGGGGCTCGATGGGGAGGCTACACCTTC.